This paragraph reports one T cell receptor (beta chain). What it binds is unknown. The sample comes from a study of shared clonotypes between healthy human individuals. The CDR3 has 14 residues. CDR1 is MDHEN, CDR2 SYDVKM, per germline. V shed 3 bases and J shed 3 bases, with 10 bases lying between them. General study points: The generation probabilities recorded for non-shared clonotypes fell below those of clonotypes shared by all four donors.

Data came from immunoSEQ multiplex PCR; TCRdb stores just in-frame clones and leaves some out. The repertoire holds more than 2 million clones, with almost 96% as singletons. This sequence joins TRBV28 and TRBJ2-3, with D tentatively TRBD1 or TRBD2 (5 bases each). This clonotype was sampled from a man aged 18 to 30 in good health. The sample comprised naive CD4+ T cells sorted from blood. The subset was: CD45RA+ positively selected. The CDR3 reads CASSLGVGTDTQYF. CDR3 DNA sequence: TGTGCCAGCAGTTTGGGGGTGGGGACAGATACGCAGTATTTT. Complete variable domain (other parts from reference TRBV28 and TRBJ2-3): DVKVTQSSRYLVKRTGEKVFLECVQDMDHENMFWYRQDPGLGLRLIYFSYDVKMKEKGDIPEGYSVSREKKERFSLILESASTNQTSMYLCASSLGVGTDTQYFGPGTRLTVL.